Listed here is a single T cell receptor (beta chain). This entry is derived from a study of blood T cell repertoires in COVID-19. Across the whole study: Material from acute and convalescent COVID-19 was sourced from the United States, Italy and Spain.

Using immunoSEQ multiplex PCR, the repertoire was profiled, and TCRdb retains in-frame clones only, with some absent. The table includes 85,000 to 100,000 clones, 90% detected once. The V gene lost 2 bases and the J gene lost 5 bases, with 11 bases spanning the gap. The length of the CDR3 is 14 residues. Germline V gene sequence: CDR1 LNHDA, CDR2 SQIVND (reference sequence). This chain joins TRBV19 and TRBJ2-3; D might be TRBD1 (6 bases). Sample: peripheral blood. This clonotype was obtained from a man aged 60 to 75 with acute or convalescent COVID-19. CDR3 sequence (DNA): TGTGCCAGTAGTATAACAGGGATTATAGATACGCAGTATTTT. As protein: CASSITGIIDTQYF.